The TCR beta chain under discussion was sequenced for a study of T cell responses to AZD1222 COVID-19 vaccine (dated by TCRdb to 2020 to 2023). Describing the broader study: AZD1222 recipients with second doses at about 4 weeks or about 12 weeks were pooled, because spike-specific TCR depth and breadth did not differ between schedules. A total of around 240 trial participants underwent TCR sequencing, of whom around 200 received two doses of AZD1222 and about 26 received two doses of the MenACWY control vaccine. Enrollment into the trials was organized by age into subgroups of 18-55, 56-69 and 70-plus years, and those subgroups contained approximately 160, 26 and 62 TCR-sequenced participants, respectively. Summary of the overall study and its limitations: The whole spike protein was spanned by vaccine-associated CD4 TCRs, and dominant responses were seen in regions 160-218 and 743-854. No day 14 peak-response samples were available, so repertoires were characterized only after the peak T cell response. Conclusions about previously exposed vaccinees are limited, since just five or six AZD1222 recipients were seropositive for SARS-CoV-2 at baseline. In the small 56-69-year group, the increase in depth fell short of significance, most likely because of low power. Participants were mostly white British and included more females than males, and it was suggested by the authors that clonal diversity may have been underestimated. Reportedly, almost half of the unique spike-specific TCRs recognized epitopes lying outside the regions that are mutated in the B.1.351 and B.1.1.7 variants. Spike-specific TCR breadth and depth rose significantly after two AZD1222 doses compared with day 0 and with MenACWY recipients.

In regard to this clone: This receptor's antigen is unknown. Base qualities are not recorded, but no much larger clone differs from it by a single base.

The CDR3 regions of human TCRbeta chains were subjected to immunosequencing. The published analysis was carried out like this. TCRs in the repertoires were compared against a reference library of SARS-CoV-2-specific TCRs that had been generated with the MIRA antigen-specificity platform. Breadth was defined as the fraction of unique TCRs that were SARS-CoV-2-associated. Depth was defined as the fraction of total T cells that were SARS-CoV-2-associated. Using the MIRA data, each spike-specific TCR was assigned both to the spike region to which the TCR was reactive and to a CD4 or CD8 class. Log10-transformed breadth and depth values were compared by one-way ANOVA with Sidak's multiple comparisons tests. TCRdb obtained this table from immuneACCESS and retained in-frame rearrangements with V and J assigned. These tables miss some clones; where compared with another copy, unresolved V genes account for less than half of the shortfall, and the remainder is unexplained. The V and J calls and clone size are taken from that table; D and trimming were inferred from the DNA. The sample records some 160,000 clones, roughly 90% of which are singletons. 5.5% of the sample rests with the top ten.

What the time point label conveys for this sample: baseline before first vaccination. The vaccinee samples were drawn from two UK trials, COV001 and COV002, one of which was a single-blind randomized controlled phase 2/3 trial testing AZD1222 (ChAdOx1 nCoV-19) in healthy adults. For TCRbeta chain sequencing, PBMC samples were collected from trial participants at day 0 and at day 28 after the second dose. The V and J ends are trimmed by 2 bases and 4 bases, leaving 12 bases between them. Inclusive of the bounding cysteine and phenylalanine, the CDR3 is 15 residues long. Solely the CDR3 DNA is kept, with 45 bases framed from the first base. Looking up the germline V gene yields CDR1 SGHRS and CDR2 YFSETQ.

Sequenced here: peripheral blood, sampled on day 0 of AZD1222 vaccination. The TCR sequence derives from an adult in good health. The rearrangement combines TRBV5-1 with TRBJ2-2; TRBD1 is a possible D gene, resting on 6 matching bases. The CDR3 is CASSFRTDLTGELFF. The sequenced DNA is TGCGCCAGCAGCTTTAGGACAGATCTCACCGGGGAGCTGTTTTTT.